Listed below are T cell receptor beta chains from one sample, sequenced in a study of identical twins. MiXCR, applied by TCRdb to the 5' RACE reads, yields one record per CDR3 protein. The table has approximately 470,000 distinct CDR3 sequences, approximately 14% seen once. These data were also filed under a second study, of yellow fever vaccine responses in identical twins.

The sequenced sample was CD4+ T cells sorted from blood. Receptors originate from a young woman in good health. The conserved cysteine and the conserved F or W are not part of the CDR3 here. Size is omitted from some rows. Given values are once, few, many or a class for expanded clones.

j_call,cdr3_length,v_call,clone_size,cdr3_aa
TRBJ2-5,10,TRBV20-1,-,SASRTKETQY
TRBJ2-3,12,TRBV20-1,-,SARLAGRADTQY
TRBJ2-3,13,TRBV28,-,ASSRMDRDTDTQY
TRBJ1-6,13,TRBV9,-,ASSLAGRGNSPLH
TRBJ1-2,12,TRBV7-9,-,ASSAGQSNYGYT
TRBJ2-1,10,TRBV7-2,-,ASSLRPRAKF
TRBJ2-7,11,TRBV30,-,AWKRAGAYEQY
TRBJ2-2,9,TRBV29-1,-,SARAPGELF
TRBJ2-6,16,TRBV18,few,ASSPPPGAPSGANVLT
TRBJ1-2,12,TRBV12-3/TRBV12-4,many,ASSLTGVIGGYT
TRBJ2-1,12,TRBV29-1,few,SVARLAGANEQF
TRBJ2-7,12,TRBV29-1,few,SAVSGSILYEQY
TRBJ2-7,12,TRBV6-5,-,ASSYSPGFYEQY
TRBJ2-1,11,TRBV12-3/TRBV12-4,few,ASSLARIYEQF
TRBJ2-1,12,TRBV5-6,few,ASSPDDRGNEQF
TRBJ2-2,13,TRBV5-1,few,ASSAGQGASGELF
TRBJ2-7,13,TRBV21-1,few,ASSMAEQGDYEQY
TRBJ2-2,14,TRBV9,-,ASSVNVFGDTGELF
TRBJ1-2,14,TRBV7-2,-,ASSPTPAGINYGYT
TRBJ2-4,14,TRBV5-1,-,ASSSGLAGAKNIQY
TRBJ2-3,14,TRBV7-6,-,ASSLVTSAYTDTQY
TRBJ2-5,12,TRBV6-5,-,AISYSRLTETQY